The TCR beta chain under discussion was sequenced for a study of T cells in Graves' hyperthyroidism and ophthalmopathy. The investigators amplified TCR beta CDR3 regions from RNA transcripts. HTBI primers were the set used in a first-round RT-PCR of the TCR CDR3. MiXCR, run by TCRdb on the multiplex PCR reads, gives a single entry per CDR3 protein. The sample consists of about 380,000 distinct CDR3 sequences, around 15% of them appearing once. This clonotype was seen a handful of times. The antigen is undetermined. A much larger clone differs by one base, so this may be a read error. Together with thyroid ultrasound, orbital computed tomography, serum thyroxine and TRAb, clinical symptoms were used for diagnoses. PBMCs were derived from about 10 ml fresh peripheral blood. Germline CDR1 and CDR2: DFQATT and SNEGSKA (reference sequence). The CDR3 consists of 15 residues. Study findings and constraints: Ophthalmopathy and stable hyperthyroidism were separated by a 13 V-J model. Among clonotypes expanded in thyroid above 0.001, most were also found in blood.

The TCR sequence derives from a woman aged 25-40 years with Graves' ophthalmopathy. The sample comprised blood. This chain joins TRBV20-1 and TRBJ1-4, with TRBD1 matching 8 bases. The CDR3 DNA sequence: TGCAGTGCTAGTTCAGGGGGCGCTGCGAATGAAGAACTGTTTTTT. This codes for CSASSGGAANEELFF.